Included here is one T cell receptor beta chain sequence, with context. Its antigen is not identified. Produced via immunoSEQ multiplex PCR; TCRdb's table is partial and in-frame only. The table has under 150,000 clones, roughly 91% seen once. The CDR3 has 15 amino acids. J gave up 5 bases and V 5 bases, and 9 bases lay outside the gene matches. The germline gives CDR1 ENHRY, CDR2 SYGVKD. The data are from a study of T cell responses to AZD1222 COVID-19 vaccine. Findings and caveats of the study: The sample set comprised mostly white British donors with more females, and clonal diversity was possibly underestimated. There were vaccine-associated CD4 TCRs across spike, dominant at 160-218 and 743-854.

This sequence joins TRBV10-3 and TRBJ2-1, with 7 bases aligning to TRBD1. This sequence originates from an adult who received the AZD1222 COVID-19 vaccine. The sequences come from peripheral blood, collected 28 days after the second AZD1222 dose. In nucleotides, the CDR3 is TGTGCCATCAGTTTAGGGGGCGCCTACAACAATGAGCAGTTCTTC. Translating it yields CAISLGGAYNNEQFF.